A single sample is the source of the 20 T cell receptor beta chains below, sequenced in a study of T cell repertoires in cytomegalovirus infection. From the reads, TCRdb called clonotypes with MiXCR, one entry per CDR3 protein. The repertoire consists of 150,000 to 200,000 distinct CDR3 sequences, with about 15% occurring once and the leading ten covering 25% to 30%. Source material: PBMCs. Receptors were obtained from a human donor in good health (CMV status not recorded). Some clones in this sample may be carry-over from other donors' samples.

At least ten counts were recorded for this clonotype. This chain connects TRBV15 to TRBJ1-3; D call uncertain. V was shortened by 0 bases and J by 4 bases, with 16 bases between the two germline ends. This CDR3 has 17 residues. Per germline, CDR1 LNHNV and CDR2 YYDKDF (reference sequence). CDR3 loop: CATSRDGSPALGNTIYF. CDR3 in DNA: TGTGCCACCAGCAGAGATGGGTCTCCGGCTCTCGGAAACACCATATATTTT.

This clonotype was counted ten times or more. CDR3 coding DNA: TGTGCCAGCAGCCTCACCGGGACGGCCGCTAACTATGGCTACACCTTC. Translation: CASSLTGTAANYGYTF. V usage is TRBV7-2 and J usage is TRBJ1-2, with D possibly being TRBD1 (5 bases). The V end was cut by 5 bases, the J end by 0 bases, with 16 bases between. Germline V gives CDR1 SGHTA, CDR2 FQGNSA. CDR3 size: 16 residues.

V usage is TRBV3-1 and J usage is TRBJ1-1; D is unresolved. The CDR3 consists of 12 residues. Per the germline V gene, CDR1 is LGHDT and CDR2 is YNNKEL (reference sequence). Trimming pared 0 bases from V and 10 bases from J, leaving 9 bases between. CDR3 amino acids: CASSQDKGRAFF. The CDR3 nucleotides read TGTGCCAGCAGCCAAGATAAAGGGCGAGCTTTCTTT.

Written as DNA, the CDR3 is TGTGCCAGCAGTTTCGGGGATACGAACACTGAAGCTTTCTTT. It specifies CASSFGDTNTEAFF. The J gene is TRBJ1-1, the V gene TRBV27; D is uncertain. This CDR3 contains 14 residues. From germline, CDR1 is MNHEY and CDR2 SMNVEV (reference sequence). The V gene lost 3 bases and the J gene lost 1 base, with 9 bases spanning the gap.

This clonotype showed up just a few times. This chain's CDR3 is CASSYSLLTGRQETQYF. CDR3 in DNA: TGTGCCAGCAGTTACTCGCTACTAACAGGGCGGCAAGAGACCCAGTACTTC. This chain links TRBV6-2 or TRBV6-3 with TRBJ2-5; a possible D gene is TRBD1 (6 bases). Trimming pared 0 bases from V and 2 bases from J, leaving 16 bases between. There are 17 residues in the CDR3. CDR1 MNHEY and CDR2 SVGEGT come from the germline V gene.

This clonotype was recorded at least ten times. The rearrangement links TRBV7-2 to TRBJ2-7; 8 nucleotides align to TRBD1. The CDR3 covers 15 residues. J lost 3 bases, V lost 4 bases, and 8 bases had no gene match. Germline V gene data show CDR1 as SGHTA and CDR2 as FQGNSA. The CDR3 region is CASSYVPGTGYEQYF. The CDR3 DNA reads TGTGCCAGCAGCTACGTACCCGGGACAGGCTACGAGCAGTACTTC.

V is TRBV7-2 and J is TRBJ1-2; D uncertain. Germline assignment: CDR1 SGHTA and CDR2 FQGNSA. The CDR3 totals 14 residues. V shed 5 bases and J shed 4 bases, with 14 bases lying between them. Written as DNA, the CDR3 is TGTGCCAGCAGCCTACGGACTGAGACCTATGGCTACACCTTC. It encodes CASSLRTETYGYTF.

There are many counts of this clonotype. V is TRBV20-1 and J is TRBJ1-6; no clear D gene. Deletions cut 3 bases from V and 4 bases from J, with 13 bases between. This CDR3 region has 15 residues. The germline gives CDR1 DFQATT, CDR2 SNEGSKA (reference sequence). CDR3 coding DNA: TGCAGTGCTAGCGAAAAGCGGGCTTATAATTCACCCCTCCACTTT. This translates into CSASEKRAYNSPLHF.

In its sample, this clonotype was seen a few times. The rearrangement joins TRBV29-1 to TRBJ1-2, with D unresolved. Trimming pared 4 bases from V and 4 bases from J, leaving 7 bases between. CDR1 and CDR2 from the germline V gene are SQVTM and ANQGSEA. The CDR3 extends over 11 amino acids. The CDR3 loop is CSVVAVYGYTF. CDR3 nucleotides: TGCAGCGTTGTAGCGGTCTATGGCTACACCTTC.

This clonotype was seen repeatedly, ten times or more. The chain combines TRBV2 with TRBJ2-1; 9 bases fit TRBD1. The CDR3 is 15 residues long. With 6 bases clipped from V and 5 bases from J, the junction kept 8 bases outside the gene matches. From germline, CDR1 is SNHLY and CDR2 FYNNEI. The CDR3 here is CASRTDRGYHNEQFF. As DNA, the CDR3 is TGTGCCAGCAGAACGGACAGGGGATACCACAATGAGCAGTTCTTC. Full variable domain (rest looked up from reference TRBV2 and TRBJ2-1): EPEVTQTPSHQVTQMGQEVILRCVPISNHLYFYWYRQILGQKVEFLVSFYNNEISEKSEIFDDQFSVERPDGSNFTLKIRSTKLEDSAMYFCASRTDRGYHNEQFFGPGTRLTVL.

This clonotype was recorded a few times. The rearrangement uses TRBV5-6 and TRBJ2-5; TRBD1 agrees at 7 bases. CDR3 length equals 14 residues. Germline V gene sequence: CDR1 SGHDT, CDR2 YYEEEE. With V trimmed by 4 bases and J by 3 bases, 6 bases remained unmatched. CDR3 DNA: TGTGCCAGCAGCCGTCGACAGGGAGAAGAGACCCAGTACTTC. Translating it yields CASSRRQGEETQYF.

The rearrangement links TRBV7-3 to TRBJ2-1; tentatively, D is TRBD1 or TRBD2 (5 bases each). Germline values: CDR1 SGHTA, CDR2 FQGTGA. There are 14 residues in the CDR3. V lost 2 bases and J 5 bases, leaving 10 bases between the germline ends. CDR3 in amino acids: CASSLEGPHNEQFF. As DNA, the CDR3 is TGTGCCAGCAGCTTAGAGGGGCCTCACAATGAGCAGTTCTTC.

The genes are TRBV6-5 and TRBJ2-2; D is undetermined. Trimming pared 2 bases from V and 0 bases from J, leaving 10 bases between. This CDR3 comprises 16 residues. Looked up from germline, CDR1 is MNHEY and CDR2 is SVGAGI. The CDR3, as DNA: TGTGCCAGCAGTTACCGATGGATAACGAACACCGGGGAGCTGTTTTTT. Encoded protein: CASSYRWITNTGELFF.

This rearrangement joins TRBV19 to TRBJ2-6; D is possibly TRBD1 or TRBD2 (5 bases each). The CDR3 is made up of 16 amino acids. Germline CDR1 and CDR2: LNHDA and SQIVND (reference sequence). Trimming shortened V by 3 bases and J by 2 bases, and 11 bases separated the two germline ends. The CDR3 DNA follows: TGTGCCAGTAGTATGGGAGCAGGGACTGGGGCCAACGTCCTGACTTTC. Its translation is CASSMGAGTGANVLTF.

This clonotype occurred a few times. The chain carries TRBV20-1 and TRBJ1-5; no clear D. The CDR3 contains 17 residues. The V gene lost 3 bases and the J gene lost 0 bases, with 18 bases spanning the gap. Germline V lookup: CDR1 DFQATT, CDR2 SNEGSKA (reference sequence). The CDR3 is CSASTLEQHYSNQPQHF. DNA of the CDR3: TGCAGTGCTAGTACCTTGGAACAGCATTATAGCAATCAGCCCCAGCATTTT.

This clonotype has just a few counts. The rearrangement joins TRBV4-3 to TRBJ2-7; D assignment may be TRBD1 or TRBD2 (5 bases each). Per germline, CDR1 LGHNA and CDR2 YSLEER. Trimming stripped 1 base from V and 5 bases from J, with 18 bases between. The CDR3 contains 16 residues. The CDR3 region is CASSQAAGTAADEQYF. The CDR3, as DNA: TGCGCCAGCAGCCAAGCCGCCGGGACGGCAGCGGACGAGCAGTACTTC.

This clonotype was recorded a few times. The V gene is TRBV27, the J gene TRBJ2-1; 8 bases are a match to TRBD1. V was pared by 4 bases and J by 3 bases, with 8 bases of the junction left unmatched. The CDR3 totals 16 residues. The V gene's germline CDR1 is MNHEY and CDR2 SMNVEV (reference sequence). As DNA, the CDR3 is TGTGCCAGCAGTTCCCCCCGGGACAGGTACTACAATGAGCAGTTCTTC. This gives the protein CASSSPRDRYYNEQFF.

This clonotype was seen a handful of times. At one end, the junction sequence differs from germline, possibly due to a read error. The gene calls are TRBV20-1 and TRBJ2-1; 14 positions match TRBD2. Germline lookup yields CDR1 DFQATT and CDR2 SNEGSKA (reference sequence). The CDR3 sequence is 15 residues long. The CDR3 bases are TGTGAGGGACTAGCGGGAGTTAGGTCGTCAAATGAGCAGTTCTTC. Translation gives CEGLAGVRSSNEQFF.

The chain couples TRBV6-2 or TRBV6-3 to TRBJ2-1; a weak D match, TRBD2 (6 bases). Trimming left V 5 bases short and J 5 bases short, with 19 bases between. The CDR3 runs 16 residues. Germline V CDR1 and CDR2: MNHEY, SVGEGT. The CDR3 DNA follows: TGTGCCAGCAGTATGAGCGGGCTAGACCGTCACAATGAGCAGTTCTTC. Translating it yields CASSMSGLDRHNEQFF.

The sample holds many counts of this clonotype. This CDR3 is CASSEVSWAQLTPGGETQYF. The CDR3 DNA reads TGTGCCAGCAGTGAAGTCTCTTGGGCTCAACTAACCCCTGGGGGAGAGACCCAGTACTTC. The genes are TRBV6-1 and TRBJ2-5; D may correspond to TRBD1 or TRBD2 (5 bases each). This CDR3 is 20 amino acids long. CDR1 and CDR2 (germline): MNHNS, SASEGT. V lost 1 base to trimming and J lost 4 bases, with 28 bases between them.